One T cell receptor (beta chain) is described in this entry. The sample is drawn from a study of technical replicates of blood from several donors. Produced via immunoSEQ multiplex PCR; TCRdb's table is partial and in-frame only. This sample has about 90,000 clones, with around 94% found just once. The specimen sequenced was T cells isolated from PBMCs. The sequence came from a human donor in good health.

CDR3 protein: CASSPPRQGLNTEAFF. As DNA, the CDR3 is TGTGCCAGCTCACCGCCCAGACAGGGCTTGAACACTGAAGCTTTCTTT. V gene TRBV18 combines with J gene TRBJ1-1; 7 bases match TRBD1. J was trimmed by 0 bases and V by 3 bases; bases with no gene match: 7. The CDR3 runs 16 residues. Germline CDR1 is KGHSH and CDR2 is LQKENI.